The clone carrying this T cell receptor (beta chain) was seen repeatedly, ten times or more. Germline CDR1 reads MNHEY; CDR2 reads SMNVEV (reference sequence). The CDR3 has 13 residues. The V end lost 4 bases, the J end lost 4 bases, and 11 bases lay between the germline ends. From whole blood left unfractionated, total RNA was extracted. This entry comes from a study of human T cells and chemical hapten exposure. Using its own MiXCR run on the 5' RACE reads, TCRdb lists one record per CDR3 protein. The sample lists about 140,000 distinct CDR3 sequences; around 4.1% were seen once. This TCR came from a female donor in good health. The J gene is TRBJ2-7, the V gene TRBV27; the D gene is possibly TRBD2 (6 bases). The CDR3 DNA reads TGTGCCAGCAGTTCGGGACTTGGATACGAGCAGTACTTC. It encodes CASSSGLGYEQYF.